A single sample is the source of the 31 T cell receptor beta chains below, sequenced in a study of long-term antiretroviral therapy in people with HIV. The run of the v3.0 immunoSEQ assay was at survey level. The assay was immunoSEQ multiplex PCR, and TCRdb's table has in-frame clones only and misses some. The sample lists about 17,000 clones; 70% to 80% were seen once. Sequenced material: unsorted PBMCs, taken at the start of antiretroviral therapy. These receptors all stem from a man aged 25-45 years with HIV.

The chain joins TRBV5-7 to TRBJ2-7; D unresolved. TRBV5-7 is given ORF status, its function remaining uncertain. Trimming took 4 bases from V and 5 from J, leaving 10 bases between them. This CDR3 is built from 12 residues. The CDR3: CASSRGNHEQYF. In DNA, the CDR3 is TGTGCCAGCAGCCGAGGAAACCACGAGCAGTACTTC.

The chain recombines TRBV7-2 with TRBJ1-1; D possibly corresponds to TRBD1 (6 bases). CDR3 size: 15 residues. Per the germline V gene, CDR1 is SGHTA and CDR2 is FQGNSA. Trimming took 0 bases from V and 1 from J, leaving 9 bases between them. CDR3 sequence: CASSLAAGENTEAFF. CDR3 sequence (DNA): TGTGCCAGCAGCTTAGCGGCAGGGGAGAACACTGAAGCTTTCTTT.

The CDR3 DNA follows: TGCGCCAGCAGTGATACCCTAGCTACATACACAGATACGCAGTATTTT. This sequence encodes CASSDTLATYTDTQYF. The chain combines TRBV10-2 with TRBJ2-3, with a weak D call TRBD2 (5 bases). The CDR3 spans 16 residues. The V gene lost 3 bases and the J gene lost 2 bases, with 15 bases spanning the gap. CDR1 is WSHSY, CDR2 SAAADI, per germline.

The CDR3 DNA is TGCAGCGTTGAAGATCCAGGGGGGACAGGGAACTACGAGCAGTACTTC. Its translation is CSVEDPGGTGNYEQYF. The J gene is TRBJ2-7, the V gene TRBV29-1, with TRBD1 identical over 9 bases. Germline V gene sequence: CDR1 SQVTM, CDR2 ANQGSEA. Trimming at V came to 0 bases and at J to 3 bases, leaving 9 bases not matched to a gene. The CDR3 is 16 residues long.

Only one count was recorded for this clone. The rearrangement joins TRBV2 to TRBJ2-1; D is unclear. CDR1 SNHLY and CDR2 FYNNEI come from the germline V gene. CDR3 length: 15 residues. Trimming left V 5 bases short and J 0 bases short, with 11 bases between. The CDR3 loop reads CASSKIAGSYNEQFF. CDR3 bases: TGTGCCAGCAGTAAAATAGCCGGCTCCTACAATGAGCAGTTCTTC.

V and J are TRBV28 and TRBJ1-2; D is uncertain. V gave up 3 bases and J gave up 7 bases, with 9 bases separating them. CDR1 and CDR2 from the germline V gene are MDHEN and SYDVKM. The CDR3 totals 12 residues. This CDR3 reads CASSFGGVGYTF. In DNA form, the CDR3 reads TGTGCCAGCAGTTTCGGTGGGGTTGGCTACACCTTC.

V gene TRBV27 combines with J gene TRBJ1-2, with 9 nucleotides matching TRBD1. The CDR3 totals 15 residues. Trimming cost V 5 bases and J 6 bases; bases outside gene matches: 10. Germline V gene data show CDR1 as MNHEY and CDR2 as SMNVEV (reference sequence). The chain's CDR3 is CASSPGTGSRDGYTF. The DNA for the CDR3 is TGTGCCAGCAGTCCAGGGACAGGGTCGAGAGATGGCTACACCTTC.

The chain uses TRBV30 and TRBJ1-1, with no clear D. The V end was cut by 1 base, the J end by 11 bases, with 11 bases between. Per the germline V gene, CDR1 is GTSNPN and CDR2 is SVGIG (reference sequence). The CDR3 covers 11 residues. The CDR3 protein is CAWSEHTFAFF. The CDR3 DNA reads as TGTGCCTGGAGTGAGCATACTTTTGCTTTCTTT.

The CDR3 DNA reads TGTGCCAGCAGCTTCGGACAGGGAGGCGAGCAGTACTTC. The encoded protein is CASSFGQGGEQYF. The rearrangement uses TRBV7-6 and TRBJ2-7; 8 nucleotides match TRBD1. Germline values: CDR1 SGHVS, CDR2 FNYEAQ. J was trimmed by 6 bases and V by 3 bases; bases with no gene match: 4. CDR3 length: 13 residues. Full variable domain (outside the CDR3, taken from reference TRBV7-6 and TRBJ2-7): GAGVSQSPRYKVTKRGQDVALRCDPISGHVSLYWYRQALGQGPEFLTYFNYEAQQDKSGLPNDRFSAERPEGSISTLTIQRTEQRDSAMYRCASSFGQGGEQYFGPGTRLTVT.

The rearrangement uses TRBV5-6 and TRBJ2-7, with D unresolved. Trimming pared 4 bases from V and 2 bases from J, leaving 10 bases between. CDR3 length equals 13 residues. The germline CDR1 and CDR2 sequences are SGHDT and YYEEEE. CDR3 nucleotides: TGTGCCAGCAGCCGGACGGGTACCTACGAGCAGTACTTC. Its translation: CASSRTGTYEQYF.

J is TRBJ2-2 and V is TRBV7-9; D may be TRBD1 (6 bases). Germline V gene data show CDR1 as SEHNR and CDR2 as FQNEAQ (reference sequence). V dropped 5 bases and J dropped 6 bases, with 16 bases sitting between them. The CDR3 spans 15 residues. The CDR3 nucleotides read TGTGCCAGCAGCCCCCGACAGGACCGAGCCGGGGAGCTGTTTTTT. This encodes CASSPRQDRAGELFF.

The chain joins TRBV28 to TRBJ2-1; D is possibly TRBD2 (7 bases). CDR1 is MDHEN, CDR2 SYDVKM, per germline. The CDR3 sequence is 14 residues long. V shed 6 bases and J shed 7 bases, with 16 bases lying between them. The CDR3 region has the DNA TGTGCCAGCAGACAGGGAGGGGAGGGGAATGAGCAGTTCTTC. Protein sequence: CASRQGGEGNEQFF.

J is TRBJ2-1 and V is TRBV7-9; 7 positions agree with TRBD2. The germline CDR1 and CDR2 sequences are SEHNR and FQNEAQ (reference sequence). This CDR3 is built from 13 residues. Trimming removed 8 bases from V and 8 bases from J; junction bases left unmatched: 9. The CDR3 sequence is CASHEWEGHEQFF. The CDR3 DNA sequence: TGTGCCAGCCACGAGTGGGAGGGCCATGAGCAGTTCTTC. The full variable domain, completed using reference TRBV7-9 and TRBJ2-1, is DTGVSQNPRHKITKRGQNVTFRCDPISEHNRLYWYRQTLGQGPEFLTYFQNEAQLEKSRLLSDRFSAERPKGSFSTLEIQRTEQGDSAMYLCASHEWEGHEQFFGPGTRLTVL.

Regarding this clone: Distinct nucleotide sequences in the sample also encode this CDR3. The V and J genes are TRBV28 and TRBJ1-5; 9 nucleotides match TRBD1. The CDR3 spans 12 residues. With V trimmed by 7 bases and J by 5 bases, 0 bases remained unmatched. In germline, CDR1 is MDHEN, CDR2 SYDVKM. The CDR3 nucleotides read TGTGCCAGCAACAGGGGGCATCAGCCCCAGCATTTT. Residues: CASNRGHQPQHF.

V gene TRBV7-2 combines with J gene TRBJ2-7; D gene uncertain. This CDR3 contains 13 residues. V shed 5 bases and J shed 2 bases, with 10 bases lying between them. Germline CDR1 and CDR2: SGHTA and FQGNSA. This chain's CDR3 is CASSLPKPYEQYF. Written as DNA, the CDR3 is TGTGCCAGCAGCCTGCCGAAGCCCTACGAGCAGTACTTC.

The chain uses TRBV9 and TRBJ2-7, with TRBD2 as a possible D gene (6 bases). The CDR3 sequence is 14 residues long. V lost 3 bases, J lost 0 bases, and 10 bases lay in between. CDR1 is SGDLS and CDR2 is YYNGEE in the germline V gene. As DNA, the CDR3 is TGTGCCAGCAGCGCACGGGGGAGCTCCTACGAGCAGTACTTC. This translates into CASSARGSSYEQYF.

This chain links TRBV6-6 with TRBJ2-7; 7 bases map to TRBD1. The CDR3 consists of 15 residues. Unmatched junction bases numbered 10, after V lost 5 bases and J lost 3 bases. Germline lookup yields CDR1 MNHNY and CDR2 SVGAGI (reference sequence). For the CDR3, the DNA is TGTGCCAGCAGTCACAGAACAGGGGCTCTCTACGAGCAGTACTTC. This translates into CASSHRTGALYEQYF.

The V call is TRBV6-4, the J call TRBJ2-6; D might be TRBD1 (6 bases). The CDR3 contains 16 residues. Trimming removed 0 bases at V and 1 base at J, with 7 bases between. Germline assignment: CDR1 MRHNA and CDR2 SNTAGT. CDR3 bases: TGTGCCAGCAGTGACTCAGGGACATCTGGGGCCAACGTCCTGACTTTC. Protein product: CASSDSGTSGANVLTF.

This rearrangement joins TRBV4-3 to TRBJ1-3, with D maybe TRBD1 (5 bases). The length of the CDR3 is 16 residues. Per germline, CDR1 LGHNA and CDR2 YSLEER. With 0 bases removed from V and 4 bases from J, the gap between germline ends came to 13 bases. CDR3 loop: CASSQEARASGNTIYF. DNA for the CDR3: TGCGCCAGCAGCCAAGAGGCCAGGGCGTCAGGAAACACCATATATTTT.

This clone was seen a few times. The chain combines TRBV2 with TRBJ2-7; 9 bases line up with TRBD1. The CDR3 is 12 residues long. Looked up from germline, CDR1 is SNHLY and CDR2 is FYNNEI. The V segment lost 11 bases and the J segment 3 bases; nucleotides outside the gene matches: 5. The CDR3 reads CAGSDRGYEQYF. The CDR3, as DNA: TGTGCCGGTTCGGACAGGGGCTACGAGCAGTACTTC.

This clone occurred a few times. The chain is built from TRBV27 and TRBJ2-7; TRBD1 matches at 8 bases. This CDR3 has 16 amino acids. V was pared by 3 bases and J by 1 base, with 8 bases of the junction left unmatched. Germline CDR1 is MNHEY and CDR2 is SMNVEV (reference sequence). CDR3 coding DNA: TGTGCCAGCAGTTTCTCTCAGGGGGCTAAGTCCTACGAGCAGTACTTC. This sequence encodes CASSFSQGAKSYEQYF.

The gene calls are TRBV11-1 and TRBJ2-1; 8 bases match TRBD2. This CDR3 contains 15 residues. With V trimmed by 5 bases and J by 6 bases, 9 bases remained unmatched. CDR1 SGHAT and CDR2 FQDESV come from the germline V gene (reference sequence). CDR3 in amino acids: CASSPPGLGSNEQFF. In DNA, the CDR3 is TGTGCCAGCAGCCCGCCGGGACTAGGGAGCAATGAGCAGTTCTTC.

The CDR3 loop reads CSVELGGAYYGYTF. CDR3 DNA sequence: TGCAGCGTTGAATTGGGGGGCGCGTACTATGGCTACACCTTC. This chain joins TRBV29-1 and TRBJ1-2, with D perhaps TRBD1 (6 bases). This CDR3 has 14 amino acids. The V gene lost 2 bases and the J gene lost 3 bases, with 13 bases spanning the gap. CDR1 and CDR2 (germline): SQVTM, ANQGSEA.

This clone has just a few counts. The rearrangement uses TRBV5-6 and TRBJ2-7; D ambiguous. Trimming removed 0 bases from V and 2 bases from J, with 12 bases in between. Germline CDR1 is SGHDT and CDR2 is YYEEEE. CDR3 length equals 15 residues. The chain's CDR3 is CASSLGTAPTYEQYF. CDR3 coding DNA: TGTGCCAGCAGCTTGGGGACGGCCCCGACCTACGAGCAGTACTTC.

The chain employs TRBV19 and TRBJ1-1; possible D gene TRBD1, 5 bases. V was shortened by 8 bases and J by 3 bases, with 16 bases between the two germline ends. This CDR3 has 14 residues. Germline V lookup: CDR1 LNHDA, CDR2 SQIVND (reference sequence). CDR3 coding DNA: TGTGCCAGTTGTAATCAGGGTGGGGACACTGAAGCTTTCTTT. Its translation: CASCNQGGDTEAFF.

V and J are TRBV11-1 and TRBJ2-7; 10 nucleotides line up with TRBD2. Unmatched junction bases numbered 14, after V lost 8 bases and J lost 4 bases. Germline V lookup: CDR1 SGHAT, CDR2 FQDESV (reference sequence). The CDR3 extends over 16 amino acids. CDR3: CASAPPVSGGVYEQYF. The CDR3, as DNA: TGTGCCAGCGCACCCCCGGTGAGCGGGGGGGTTTACGAGCAGTACTTC.

The V and J genes are TRBV27 and TRBJ1-5; 8 nucleotides line up with TRBD1. V was pared by 6 bases and J by 3 bases, with 10 bases of the junction left unmatched. Germline-derived CDR1 and CDR2 are MNHEY and SMNVEV (reference sequence). CDR3 length: 16 residues. The CDR3 is CASSPTDRANNQPQHF. The CDR3 bases are TGTGCCAGCAGCCCTACGGACAGGGCAAACAATCAGCCCCAGCATTTT.

The chain carries TRBV5-1 and TRBJ2-3; TRBD1 might be the D (6 bases). The CDR3 is 15 residues long. The V and J ends lost 7 bases and 2 bases respectively, with 17 bases between them. Germline V gene sequence: CDR1 SGHRS, CDR2 YFSETQ. CDR3 in amino acids: CASSQGGFDTDTQYF. The CDR3 bases are TGCGCCAGCTCGCAAGGGGGTTTTGACACAGATACGCAGTATTTT.

The chain employs TRBV4-1 and TRBJ2-7, with a tentative D call TRBD2 (6 bases). Per the germline V gene, CDR1 is MGHRA and CDR2 is YSYEKL. This CDR3 contains 19 residues. V was shortened by 4 bases and J by 5 bases, with 30 bases between the two germline ends. CDR3 protein: CASSRKNGLYGGSGDEQYF. Here the CDR3 DNA reads TGCGCCAGCAGCCGCAAAAACGGCCTTTACGGGGGTTCAGGTGACGAGCAGTACTTC.

This sequence joins TRBV19 and TRBJ1-5, with D possibly matching TRBD1 (6 bases). CDR1 and CDR2 (germline): LNHDA, SQIVND (reference sequence). Deletions cut 11 bases from V and 5 bases from J, with 19 bases between. The CDR3 is 14 amino acids. The CDR3 loop is CASKGRGGDQPQHF. The CDR3 DNA reads TGTGCCTCTAAAGGGAGGGGGGGAGATCAGCCCCAGCATTTT.

V usage is TRBV19 and J usage is TRBJ1-1; D is unresolved. CDR3 length: 13 amino acids. The V and J ends lost 3 bases and 4 bases respectively, with 9 bases between them. Germline V gene lookup returns CDR1 LNHDA and CDR2 SQIVND (reference sequence). CDR3 sequence: CASSILGSTEAFF. DNA for the CDR3: TGTGCCAGTAGTATCTTAGGATCCACTGAAGCTTTCTTT.